Listed here are 11 T cell receptor beta chains from one sample, sequenced in a study of persistence of HIV-infected CD4 T cells (TCRdb year 2020). The sample's treatment or condition label, decoded: suppressive antiretroviral therapy. A pool of overlapping 15-mer peptides from HIV-1 Gag, at about 0.93 ug per peptide per mL, was used to stimulate the cells. Nonresponding CD40L-negative CD69-negative CD45RO-high memory CD4+ T cells were sorted as memory populations depleted of antigen-responding cells. Which antigens these TCRs recognize remains unknown. TCRbeta repertoires were sequenced from genomic DNA with the immunoSEQ hsTCRB assay version 4 in survey mode. The immuneACCESS repertoire file appears here via TCRdb, limited to in-frame rearrangements. These files lack a portion of the clones; in checked studies, under half of the deficit traces to unresolved V genes, and the cause of the others is not known. This sample gives about 35,000 clones in total; 85% to 90% of them show up just once. The leading ten clones occupy more than 4.5% of the sample.

Sequenced material: cultured CD4+ T cells from PBMCs, taken from a patient who received antiretroviral therapy. The cell subset or site label here, explained by the study, means: CD40L-CD69- CD45RO-high memory CD4 T cells not responding to Gag peptides. The receptors shown here come from an adult with HIV. The donor label of this sample is uncertain.

The V call is TRBV7-2, the J call TRBJ2-2; a possible D gene is TRBD2 (6 bases). V was clipped by 5 bases and J by 4 bases, with 14 bases between them. From germline, CDR1 is SGHTA and CDR2 FQGNSA. This CDR3 has 15 residues. CDR3 in DNA: TGTGCCAGCAGCCGCGGGATTGTAGGCACCGGGGAGCTGTTTTTT. Amino acid sequence: CASSRGIVGTGELFF.

The chain joins TRBV2 to TRBJ1-3, with unresolved D. Trimming left V 3 bases short and J 4 bases short, with 10 bases between. The CDR3 is 14 amino acids. CDR1 is SNHLY and CDR2 is FYNNEI in the germline V gene. CDR3 DNA: TGTGCCAGCAGTGACCTATCCTTCGGAAACACCATATATTTT. Protein: CASSDLSFGNTIYF.

The rearrangement links TRBV4-1 to TRBJ1-5; 9 nucleotides match TRBD1. This CDR3 spans 14 amino acids. V was pared by 3 bases and J by 6 bases, with 3 bases of the junction left unmatched. Germline lookup yields CDR1 MGHRA and CDR2 YSYEKL. Here the CDR3 DNA reads TGCGCCAGCAGCCATACGACAGGGGGTCAGCCCCAGCATTTT. Residues: CASSHTTGGQPQHF.

V gene TRBV28 combines with J gene TRBJ1-2; TRBD1 aligns across 7 bases. CDR1 and CDR2 from the germline V gene are MDHEN and SYDVKM. This CDR3 region has 15 residues. V gave up 6 bases and J gave up 0 bases; unmatched junction bases: 7. The CDR3 reads CASRGQDRTNYGYTF. CDR3 sequence (DNA): TGTGCCAGCAGAGGGCAGGACAGGACTAACTATGGCTACACCTTC.

The rearrangement joins TRBV2 to TRBJ1-6; possibly TRBD1 for D (5 bases). Trimming shortened V by 6 bases and J by 0 bases, and 12 bases separated the two germline ends. Germline values: CDR1 SNHLY, CDR2 FYNNEI. This CDR3 has 16 amino acids. CDR3 amino acids: CASRRDGRSYNSPLHF. The CDR3 bases are TGTGCCAGCAGGAGGGACGGACGCTCCTATAATTCACCCCTCCACTTT. The variable domain in full, with the rest retrieved from reference TRBV2 and TRBJ1-6, is EPEVTQTPSHQVTQMGQEVILRCVPISNHLYFYWYRQILGQKVEFLVSFYNNEISEKSEIFDDQFSVERPDGSNFTLKIRSTKLEDSAMYFCASRRDGRSYNSPLHFGNGTRLTVT.

The chain has TRBV10-3 and TRBJ1-5, with TRBD1 identical over 7 bases. The germline gives CDR1 ENHRY, CDR2 SYGVKD. This CDR3 contains 16 residues. V was pared by 0 bases and J by 4 bases, with 6 bases of the junction left unmatched. The chain's CDR3 is CAISESRGGGNQPQHF. As DNA, the CDR3 is TGTGCCATCAGTGAGTCGAGAGGGGGCGGAAATCAGCCCCAGCATTTT.

The V call is TRBV7-6, the J call TRBJ1-2; no firm D call. Trimming took 5 bases from V and 4 from J, leaving 17 bases between them. CDR1 SGHVS and CDR2 FNYEAQ come from the germline V gene. This CDR3 has 15 amino acids. Written as DNA, the CDR3 is TGTGCCAGCAGCGCCCTTTGGTCACCTAGCTATGGCTACACCTTC. Its translation is CASSALWSPSYGYTF.

This sequence joins TRBV10-1 and TRBJ2-1; TRBD1 matches 8 bases. The V gene's germline CDR1 is WNHNN and CDR2 SYGVQD (reference sequence). The J segment lost 8 bases and the V segment lost 3 bases, leaving 9 bases of the junction unmatched. The CDR3 length is 15 residues. CDR3 protein: CASSEGGRGHDEQFF. The CDR3 coding sequence is TGCGCCAGCAGTGAAGGGGGCAGGGGGCACGATGAGCAGTTCTTC.

This chain connects TRBV5-1 to TRBJ1-1; no firm D call. Germline-derived CDR1 and CDR2 are SGHRS and YFSETQ. The CDR3 extends over 13 amino acids. The V and J ends lost 0 bases and 6 bases respectively, with 9 bases between them. Here the CDR3 DNA reads TGCGCCAGCAGCTTGGAGGGAGGAGCTGAAGCTTTCTTT. Translated: CASSLEGGAEAFF.

This chain links TRBV19 with TRBJ1-6, with TRBD1 matching over 8 bases. CDR3 length: 17 amino acids. Germline V gene sequence: CDR1 LNHDA, CDR2 SQIVND (reference sequence). With 2 bases clipped from V and 3 bases from J, the junction kept 6 bases outside the gene matches. The CDR3 DNA reads TGTGCCAGTAGTATAACTTCAGGGGGCAACTATAATTCACCCCTCCACTTT. Translated: CASSITSGGNYNSPLHF.

V usage is TRBV2 and J usage is TRBJ2-7; 7 bases fit TRBD1. V was clipped by 6 bases and J by 7 bases; unmatched bases: 12. CDR1 is SNHLY, CDR2 FYNNEI, per germline. CDR3 length: 14 amino acids. The CDR3 region has the DNA TGTGCCAGCAGGCCGGGACAGTTCTCGGGTGAGCAGTACTTC. Its translation is CASRPGQFSGEQYF. The whole variable domain, remainder taken from reference TRBV2 and TRBJ2-7, is EPEVTQTPSHQVTQMGQEVILRCVPISNHLYFYWYRQILGQKVEFLVSFYNNEISEKSEIFDDQFSVERPDGSNFTLKIRSTKLEDSAMYFCASRPGQFSGEQYFGPGTRLTVT.